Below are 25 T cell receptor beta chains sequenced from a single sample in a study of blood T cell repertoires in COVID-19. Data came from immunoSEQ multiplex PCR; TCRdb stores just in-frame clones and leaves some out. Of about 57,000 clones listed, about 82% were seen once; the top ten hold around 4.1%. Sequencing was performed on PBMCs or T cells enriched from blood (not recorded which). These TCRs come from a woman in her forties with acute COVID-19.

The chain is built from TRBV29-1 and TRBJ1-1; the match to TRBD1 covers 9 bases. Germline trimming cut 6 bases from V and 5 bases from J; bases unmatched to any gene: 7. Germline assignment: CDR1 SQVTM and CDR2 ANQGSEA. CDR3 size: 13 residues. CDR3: CSVETGGRTEAFF. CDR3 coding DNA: TGCAGCGTCGAGACAGGGGGACGGACTGAAGCTTTCTTT.

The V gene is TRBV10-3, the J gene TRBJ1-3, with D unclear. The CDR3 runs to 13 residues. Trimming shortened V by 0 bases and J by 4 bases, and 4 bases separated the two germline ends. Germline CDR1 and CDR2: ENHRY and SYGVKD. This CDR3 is CAISESLGNTIYF. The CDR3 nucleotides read TGTGCCATCAGTGAGTCGTTAGGAAACACCATATATTTT.

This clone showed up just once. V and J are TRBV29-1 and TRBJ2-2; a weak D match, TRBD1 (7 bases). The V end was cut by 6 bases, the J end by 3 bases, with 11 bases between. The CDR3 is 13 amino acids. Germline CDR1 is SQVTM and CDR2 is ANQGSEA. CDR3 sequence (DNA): TGCAGCGTGCGGGACAGTTACACCGGGGAGCTGTTTTTT. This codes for CSVRDSYTGELFF.

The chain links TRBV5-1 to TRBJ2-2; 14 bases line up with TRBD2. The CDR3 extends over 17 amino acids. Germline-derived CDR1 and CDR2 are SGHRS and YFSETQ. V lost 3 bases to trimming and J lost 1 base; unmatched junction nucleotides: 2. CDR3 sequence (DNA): TGCGCCAGCAGCTCCGGACTAGCGGGGGGGAACACCGGGGAGCTGTTTTTT. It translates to CASSSGLAGGNTGELFF.

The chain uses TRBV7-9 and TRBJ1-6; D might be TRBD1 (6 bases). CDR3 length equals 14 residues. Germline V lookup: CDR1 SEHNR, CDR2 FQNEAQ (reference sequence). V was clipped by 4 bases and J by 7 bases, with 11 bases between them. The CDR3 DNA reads TGTGCCAGCAGCTCCGGACAGTTAAATTCACCCCTCCACTTT. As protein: CASSSGQLNSPLHF.

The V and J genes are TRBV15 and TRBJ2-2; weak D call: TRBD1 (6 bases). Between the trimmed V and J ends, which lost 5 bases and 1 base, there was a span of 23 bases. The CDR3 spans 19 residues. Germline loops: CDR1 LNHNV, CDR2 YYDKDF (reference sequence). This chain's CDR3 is CATSDTKNPKQGNTGELFF. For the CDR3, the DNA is TGTGCCACCAGCGATACAAAGAACCCTAAACAGGGGAACACCGGGGAGCTGTTTTTT.

CDR3 loop: CATPGTTNTEAFF. DNA for the CDR3: TGTGCCACCCCCGGGACAACGAACACTGAAGCTTTCTTT. This chain connects TRBV6-5 to TRBJ1-1, with TRBD1 as a possible D gene (6 bases). Looked up from germline, CDR1 is MNHEY and CDR2 is SVGAGI. The CDR3 covers 13 residues. Trimming stripped 10 bases from V and 1 base from J, with 13 bases between.

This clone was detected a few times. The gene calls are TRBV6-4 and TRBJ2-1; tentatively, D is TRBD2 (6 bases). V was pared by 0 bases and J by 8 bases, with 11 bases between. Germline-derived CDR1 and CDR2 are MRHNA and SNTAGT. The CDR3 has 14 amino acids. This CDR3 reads CASSDSAGGDEQFF. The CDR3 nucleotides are TGTGCCAGCAGTGACTCCGCAGGAGGGGATGAGCAGTTCTTC.

In DNA form, the CDR3 reads TGTGCCAGCAAAGCAGGGGCAAGTGATACCGGGGAGCTGTTTTTT. Its protein is CASKAGASDTGELFF. This rearrangement joins TRBV6-4 to TRBJ2-2, with D possibly TRBD1 on 6 matching bases. From germline, CDR1 is MRHNA and CDR2 SNTAGT. Between the trimmed V and J ends, which lost 7 bases and 5 bases, there was a span of 17 bases. This CDR3 region has 15 residues.

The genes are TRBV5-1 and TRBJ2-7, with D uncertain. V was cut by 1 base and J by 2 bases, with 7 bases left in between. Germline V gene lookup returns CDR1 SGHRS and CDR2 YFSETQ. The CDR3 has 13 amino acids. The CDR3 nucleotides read TGCGCCAGCAGCTTGTACGCGGCCTACGAGCAGTACTTC. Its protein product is CASSLYAAYEQYF.

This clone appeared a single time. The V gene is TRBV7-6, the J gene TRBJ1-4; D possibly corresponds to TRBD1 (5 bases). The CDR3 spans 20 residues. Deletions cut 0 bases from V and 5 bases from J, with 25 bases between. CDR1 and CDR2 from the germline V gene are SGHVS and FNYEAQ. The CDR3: CASSLARGTTLQKRNEKLFF. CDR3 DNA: TGTGCCAGCAGCTTAGCGCGGGGGACCACACTACAGAAACGGAATGAAAAACTGTTTTTT.

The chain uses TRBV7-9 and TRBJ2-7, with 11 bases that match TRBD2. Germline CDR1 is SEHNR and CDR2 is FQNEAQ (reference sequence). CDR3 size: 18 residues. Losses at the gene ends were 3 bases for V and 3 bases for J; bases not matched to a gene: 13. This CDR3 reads CASSFRAATSGGFYEQYF. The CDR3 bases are TGTGCCAGCAGCTTTCGGGCCGCTACTAGCGGGGGTTTCTACGAGCAGTACTTC.

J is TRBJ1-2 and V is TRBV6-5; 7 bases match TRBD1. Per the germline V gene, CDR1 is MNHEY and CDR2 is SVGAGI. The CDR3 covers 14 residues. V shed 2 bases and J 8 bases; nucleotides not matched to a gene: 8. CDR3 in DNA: TGTGCCAGCAGTTACAGGGACAGTCTGCGGGGCTACACCTTC. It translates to CASSYRDSLRGYTF.

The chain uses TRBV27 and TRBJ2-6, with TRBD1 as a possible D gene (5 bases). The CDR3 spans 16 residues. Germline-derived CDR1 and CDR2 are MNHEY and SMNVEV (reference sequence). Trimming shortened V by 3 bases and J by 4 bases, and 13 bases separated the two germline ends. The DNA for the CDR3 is TGTGCCAGCAGTTTCGGGCAGGGTCCCGGGGCCAACGTCCTGACTTTC. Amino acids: CASSFGQGPGANVLTF. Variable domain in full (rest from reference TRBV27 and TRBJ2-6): EAQVTQNPRYLITVTGKKLTVTCSQNMNHEYMSWYRQDPGLGLRQIYYSMNVEVTDKGDVPEGYKVSRKEKRNFPLILESPSPNQTSLYFCASSFGQGPGANVLTFGAGSRLTVL.

The CDR3 region is CATSDLGRNTGELFF. As DNA, the CDR3 is TGTGCCACCAGTGATTTGGGTAGGAACACCGGGGAGCTGTTTTTT. The chain recombines TRBV24-1 with TRBJ2-2; D gene ambiguous. The CDR3 is made up of 15 amino acids. Germline V gives CDR1 KGHDR, CDR2 SFDVKD. V was trimmed by 0 bases and J by 1 base, leaving 5 bases between them.

The CDR3 is CASSLGGGQNTDTQYF. CDR3 coding DNA: TGTGCCAGCAGCTTAGGTGGTGGACAGAACACAGATACGCAGTATTTT. This rearrangement joins TRBV7-6 to TRBJ2-3; TRBD1 might be the D (6 bases). V was clipped by 1 base and J by 2 bases, with 13 bases between them. CDR3 length: 16 residues. CDR1 and CDR2 (germline): SGHVS, FNYEAQ.

The CDR3 DNA sequence: TGTGCCAGCAGCCCGCTCCCGGGACAGAGCTCTGGGGCCAACGTCCTGACTTTC. It yields the protein CASSPLPGQSSGANVLTF. V is TRBV11-2 and J is TRBJ2-6, with 7 bases aligning to TRBD1. V was clipped by 5 bases and J by 0 bases; unmatched bases: 10. The CDR3 is 18 residues long. CDR1 and CDR2 from the germline V gene are SGHAT and FQNNGV.

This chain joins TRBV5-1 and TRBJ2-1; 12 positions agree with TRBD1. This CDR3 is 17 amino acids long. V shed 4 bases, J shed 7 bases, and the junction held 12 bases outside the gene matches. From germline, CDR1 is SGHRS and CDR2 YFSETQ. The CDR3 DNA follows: TGCGCCAGCAGCCCCGCCGGGACAGGGGGCGCGGCTAATGAGCAGTTCTTC. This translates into CASSPAGTGGAANEQFF.

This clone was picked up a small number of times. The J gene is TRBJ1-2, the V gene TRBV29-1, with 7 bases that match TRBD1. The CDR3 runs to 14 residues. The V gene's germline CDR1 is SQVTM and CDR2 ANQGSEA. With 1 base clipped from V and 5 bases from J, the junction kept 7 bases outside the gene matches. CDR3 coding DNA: TGCAGCGTTGAAGCCGGGACAGAGTTATATGGCTACACCTTC. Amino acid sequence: CSVEAGTELYGYTF.

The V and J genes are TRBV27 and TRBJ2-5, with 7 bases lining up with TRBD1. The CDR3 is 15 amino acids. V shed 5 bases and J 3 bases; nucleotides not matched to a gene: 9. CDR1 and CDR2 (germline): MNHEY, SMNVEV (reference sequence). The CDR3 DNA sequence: TGTGCCAGCAGTCCATACCAGGGGGTCGAAGAGACCCAGTACTTC. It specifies CASSPYQGVEETQYF.

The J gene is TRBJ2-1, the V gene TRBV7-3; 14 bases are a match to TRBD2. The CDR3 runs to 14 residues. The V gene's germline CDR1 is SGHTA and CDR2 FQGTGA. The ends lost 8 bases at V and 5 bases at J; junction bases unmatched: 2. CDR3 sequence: CASRLAGGNNEQFF. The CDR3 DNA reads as TGTGCCAGCCGACTAGCGGGAGGGAACAATGAGCAGTTCTTC.

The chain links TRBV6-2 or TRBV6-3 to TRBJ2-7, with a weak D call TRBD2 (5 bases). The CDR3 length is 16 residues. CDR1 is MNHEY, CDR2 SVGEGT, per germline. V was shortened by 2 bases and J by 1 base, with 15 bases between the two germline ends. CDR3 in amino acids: CASSYRQTTTSYEQYF. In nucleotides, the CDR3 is TGTGCCAGCAGTTACAGGCAGACGACTACTTCCTACGAGCAGTACTTC.

CDR3 coding DNA: TGTGCCAGCAGTTACACAGGGAGCGCCGGGGCCAACGTCCTGACTTTC. Amino acids: CASSYTGSAGANVLTF. V is TRBV6-5 and J is TRBJ2-6; possibly TRBD1 for D (6 bases). In germline, CDR1 is MNHEY, CDR2 SVGAGI. Trimming shortened V by 2 bases and J by 4 bases, and 12 bases separated the two germline ends. This CDR3 spans 16 amino acids.

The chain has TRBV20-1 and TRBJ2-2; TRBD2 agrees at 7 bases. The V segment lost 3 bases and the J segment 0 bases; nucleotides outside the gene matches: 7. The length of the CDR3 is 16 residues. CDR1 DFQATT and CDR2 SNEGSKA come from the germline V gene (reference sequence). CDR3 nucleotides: TGCAGTGCTAGTGCCGGACTAGTTGCGAACACCGGGGAGCTGTTTTTT. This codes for CSASAGLVANTGELFF.

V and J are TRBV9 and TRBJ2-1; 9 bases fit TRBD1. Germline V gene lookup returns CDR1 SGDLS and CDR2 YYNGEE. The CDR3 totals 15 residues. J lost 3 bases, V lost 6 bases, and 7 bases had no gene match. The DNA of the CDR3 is TGTGCCAGCACTCCTGTGGGACAGGGCTACAATGAGCAGTTCTTC. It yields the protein CASTPVGQGYNEQFF.